This T cell receptor beta chain was captured by sequencing in a study of cytomegalovirus exposure and HLA in healthy donors. Study results and caveats: In an earlier analysis, in roughly 580 donors, most V segments appeared productive either ~87% or ~30% of the time. In a later analysis, HLA-C alleles had the fewest associated TCRs, DRB1 alleles the most.

Amplification used 60 Vbeta primers and 13 Jbeta primers. Measured with immunoSEQ multiplex PCR; TCRdb has only the in-frame clones, and not every one. The top ten clones hold roughly 7.1% of a sample with approximately 77,000 clones, less than 80% of them seen once. V lost 0 bases and J 7 bases, leaving 13 bases between the germline ends. Germline lookup yields CDR1 MRHNA and CDR2 SNTAGT. This CDR3 comprises 15 residues. This clone was picked up a small number of times. Its antigen is not identified. The receptor's source is a woman aged 40 to 50 in good health and CMV-seronegative. The V gene is TRBV6-4, the J gene TRBJ2-1, with D possibly matching TRBD1 (6 bases). The sample comprised PBMCs. The CDR3 protein is CASSDSGADFNEQFF. Written as DNA, the CDR3 is TGTGCCAGCAGTGACTCGGGGGCCGATTTTAATGAGCAGTTCTTC.